The 18 T cell receptor beta chains given below trace back to one sample, sequenced in a study of cytomegalovirus exposure and HLA in healthy donors. Primers included in the PCR were 60 Vbeta and 13 Jbeta primers. Some clones are missing from TCRdb's copy, which holds only in-frame ones; the method was immunoSEQ multiplex PCR. The sample contains about 130,000 clones, less than 85% of which appear only once. Sequencing was performed on PBMCs. These receptor sequences come from a man aged 25-40 years in good health and CMV-seronegative.

V usage is TRBV25-1 and J usage is TRBJ1-5, with D perhaps TRBD1 (5 bases). The CDR3 is 13 amino acids. V was pared by 3 bases and J by 7 bases, with 10 bases between. Germline CDR1 is MGHDK and CDR2 is SYGVNS. CDR3 sequence reads: CASSEGGAQPQHF. CDR3 DNA: TGTGCCAGCAGTGAGGGAGGGGCACAGCCCCAGCATTTT.

A few counts support this clone. A read error may produce the germline difference seen at one junction end. The chain recombines TRBV7-9 with TRBJ2-7, with 8 bases fitting TRBD1. CDR3 length: 12 residues. Germline V lookup: CDR1 SEHNR, CDR2 FQNEAQ (reference sequence). CDR3 loop: CSSSDRGYEQYF. CDR3 DNA: TGTTCCAGCAGCGACAGGGGTTATGAGCAGTACTTC.

The chain employs TRBV28 and TRBJ2-7, with 9 nucleotides matching TRBD2. J gave up 2 bases and V 5 bases, and 10 bases lay outside the gene matches. Germline lookup yields CDR1 MDHEN and CDR2 SYDVKM. The CDR3 has 16 residues. CDR3 protein: CASSAIPGLAAYEQYF. The CDR3 DNA reads TGTGCCAGCAGTGCAATCCCGGGACTAGCTGCCTACGAGCAGTACTTC.

The rearrangement uses TRBV6-1 and TRBJ2-7, with 9 positions matching TRBD1. The CDR3 has 15 amino acids. Germline V CDR1 and CDR2: MNHNS, SASEGT. Trimming cost V 4 bases and J 4 bases; bases outside gene matches: 8. In DNA, the CDR3 is TGTGCCAGCAGTGCCGTGGGACAGGGTTTTTACGAGCAGTACTTC. It is translated as CASSAVGQGFYEQYF.

This chain uses TRBV18 with TRBJ2-1; 10 nucleotides line up with TRBD2. The CDR3 has 15 amino acids. V dropped 5 bases and J dropped 5; count of bases not matched to a gene: 6. Germline-derived CDR1 and CDR2 are KGHSH and LQKENI. The CDR3 reads CASSSLAGNNNEQFF. CDR3 in DNA: TGTGCCAGCTCATCACTAGCGGGGAATAACAATGAGCAGTTCTTC.

V and J are TRBV6-5 and TRBJ2-1, with a weak D call TRBD2 (7 bases). Between the trimmed V and J ends, which lost 0 bases and 8 bases, there was a span of 14 bases. In germline, CDR1 is MNHEY, CDR2 SVGAGI. CDR3 length: 15 amino acids. The CDR3 region has the DNA TGTGCCAGCAGTTACTCTGGGGGGGCCATGGATGAGCAGTTCTTC. Its protein is CASSYSGGAMDEQFF.

The chain uses TRBV5-1 and TRBJ2-2, with TRBD2 matching 11 bases. In germline, CDR1 is SGHRS, CDR2 YFSETQ. Unmatched junction bases numbered 4, after V lost 5 bases and J lost 1 base. This CDR3 comprises 16 residues. The CDR3: CASSRGLAENTGELFF. CDR3 nucleotide sequence: TGCGCCAGCAGTAGGGGACTAGCGGAGAACACCGGGGAGCTGTTTTTT.

The chain combines TRBV7-2 with TRBJ2-7, with TRBD1 as a possible D gene (6 bases). Germline V gene sequence: CDR1 SGHTA, CDR2 FQGNSA. Trimming removed 10 bases from V and 0 bases from J, with 13 bases in between. The CDR3 is 13 amino acids. CDR3 region: CAIRDTNSYEQYF. In DNA form, the CDR3 reads TGTGCCATACGGGACACAAACTCCTACGAGCAGTACTTC.

The rearrangement joins TRBV5-6 to TRBJ1-2, with a weak D call TRBD1 (6 bases). V lost 2 bases and J 3 bases, leaving 11 bases between the germline ends. The CDR3 consists of 14 residues. Germline lookup yields CDR1 SGHDT and CDR2 YYEEEE. CDR3 loop: CASSFLGADYGYTF. The CDR3 bases are TGTGCCAGCAGCTTTTTGGGGGCCGACTATGGCTACACCTTC.

J is TRBJ2-5 and V is TRBV6-7; 11 positions agree with TRBD1. TRBV6-7 is given ORF status, its function remaining uncertain. Trimming at V came to 11 bases and at J to 5 bases, leaving 13 bases not matched to a gene. CDR3 length: 15 amino acids. For the CDR3, the DNA is TGTGCCCTTGGCTTGGGACAGGGGGTTGGGGAGACCCAGTACTTC. It codes for CALGLGQGVGETQYF.

The rearrangement links TRBV19 to TRBJ1-1, with a weak D call TRBD1 (6 bases). Trimming left V 4 bases short and J 7 bases short, with 19 bases between. The CDR3 runs 15 residues. The germline CDR1 and CDR2 sequences are LNHDA and SQIVND (reference sequence). The CDR3 nucleotides are TGTGCCAGTAGTAAGACAGGCCGGGGTTTGGATGAAGCTTTCTTT. Its protein product is CASSKTGRGLDEAFF.

The chain combines TRBV18 with TRBJ2-2; possible D gene TRBD2, 7 bases. Germline V CDR1 and CDR2: KGHSH, LQKENI. The CDR3 consists of 16 residues. The V gene lost 6 bases and the J gene lost 7 bases, with 21 bases spanning the gap. This chain's CDR3 is CASSPMGGGDGGELFF. The CDR3 coding sequence is TGTGCCAGCTCGCCCATGGGCGGGGGCGACGGCGGGGAGCTGTTTTTT.

The J gene is TRBJ2-7, the V gene TRBV10-2; D call uncertain. CDR1 is WSHSY, CDR2 SAAADI, per germline. The germline V and J ends were trimmed by 4 bases and 4 bases, with 8 bases remaining between them. The CDR3 extends over 12 amino acids. CDR3 sequence reads: CASSVERYEQYF. The CDR3 DNA reads TGCGCCAGCAGTGTTGAGCGTTACGAGCAGTACTTC.

The CDR3 nucleotides are TGTGCCAGCAGTGCCCAGGGCACAGATACGCAGTATTTT. Translating gives CASSAQGTDTQYF. The J gene is TRBJ2-3, the V gene TRBV25-1; D unresolved. CDR3 length: 13 amino acids. CDR1 and CDR2 (germline): MGHDK, SYGVNS. Trimming left V 4 bases short and J 1 base short, with 6 bases between.

This chain links TRBV7-3 with TRBJ2-6; 10 nucleotides line up with TRBD1. The CDR3 is made up of 19 amino acids. Germline V lookup: CDR1 SGHTA, CDR2 FQGTGA. The V and J ends lost 5 bases and 3 bases, in that order; junction bases with no gene match: 13. CDR3 protein: CASSPRDRGQVGGANVLTF. The DNA for the CDR3 is TGTGCCAGCAGCCCCCGCGACAGGGGGCAAGTTGGTGGGGCCAACGTCCTGACTTTC. Full variable domain (outside the CDR3, taken from reference TRBV7-3 and TRBJ2-6): GAGVSQTPSNKVTEKGKYVELRCDPISGHTALYWYRQSLGQGPEFLIYFQGTGAADDSGLPNDRFFAVRPEGSVSTLKIQRTERGDSAVYLCASSPRDRGQVGGANVLTFGAGSRLTVL.

Only a few counts were recorded for this clone. CDR3 region: CASSLSGYEQYF. The CDR3 DNA reads TGCGCCAGCAGCTTGTCGGGGTACGAGCAGTACTTC. The rearrangement uses TRBV5-1 and TRBJ2-7, with D possibly TRBD2 on 5 matching bases. V lost 1 base and J 4 bases, leaving 6 bases between the germline ends. The germline CDR1 and CDR2 sequences are SGHRS and YFSETQ. This CDR3 region has 12 residues. The full variable domain, with the rest looked up from reference TRBV5-1 and TRBJ2-7, is KAGVTQTPRYLIKTRGQQVTLSCSPISGHRSVSWYQQTPGQGLQFLFEYFSETQRNKGNFPGRFSGRQFSNSRSEMNVSTLELGDSALYLCASSLSGYEQYFGPGTRLTVT.

The table lists this clone with a count of one. The chain carries TRBV29-1 and TRBJ1-2, with 7 positions matching TRBD1. V shed 6 bases, J shed 2 bases, and the junction held 6 bases outside the gene matches. Germline-derived CDR1 and CDR2 are SQVTM and ANQGSEA. The CDR3 extends over 13 amino acids. The CDR3 DNA follows: TGCAGCGTCTGGACAGGAGAGAACTATGGCTACACCTTC. Amino acids: CSVWTGENYGYTF.

The sample holds a few counts of this clone. The CDR3 coding sequence is TGTGCCAGCAGTAGACCGGGACAGGGGGCCGGTGGTACTGAAGCTTTCTTT. Protein sequence: CASSRPGQGAGGTEAFF. The chain joins TRBV28 to TRBJ1-1, with 12 positions matching TRBD1. The CDR3 is 17 amino acids. Germline V gives CDR1 MDHEN, CDR2 SYDVKM. J gave up 5 bases and V 5 bases, and 12 bases lay outside the gene matches.